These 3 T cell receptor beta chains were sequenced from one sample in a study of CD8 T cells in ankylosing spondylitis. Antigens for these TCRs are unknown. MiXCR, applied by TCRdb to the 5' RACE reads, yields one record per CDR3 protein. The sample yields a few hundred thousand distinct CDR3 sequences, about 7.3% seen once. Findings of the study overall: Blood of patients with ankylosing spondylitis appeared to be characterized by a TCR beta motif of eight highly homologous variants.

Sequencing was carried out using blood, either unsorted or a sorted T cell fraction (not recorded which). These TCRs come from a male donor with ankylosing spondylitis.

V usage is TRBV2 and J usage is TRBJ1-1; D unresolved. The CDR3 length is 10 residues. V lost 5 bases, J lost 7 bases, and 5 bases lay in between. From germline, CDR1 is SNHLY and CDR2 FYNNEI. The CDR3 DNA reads TGTGCCAGCAGTTCCGGTGAAGCTTTCTTT. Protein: CASSSGEAFF. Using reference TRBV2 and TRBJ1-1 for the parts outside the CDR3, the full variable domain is EPEVTQTPSHQVTQMGQEVILRCVPISNHLYFYWYRQILGQKVEFLVSFYNNEISEKSEIFDDQFSVERPDGSNFTLKIRSTKLEDSAMYFCASSSGEAFFGQGTRLTVV.

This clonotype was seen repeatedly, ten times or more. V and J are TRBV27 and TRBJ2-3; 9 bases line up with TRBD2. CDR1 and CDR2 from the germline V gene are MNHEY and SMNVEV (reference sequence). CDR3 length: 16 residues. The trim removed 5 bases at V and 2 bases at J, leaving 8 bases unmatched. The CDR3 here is CASSQLGGRDTDTQYF. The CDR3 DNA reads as TGTGCCAGCAGTCAACTTGGCGGGAGGGACACAGATACGCAGTATTTT.

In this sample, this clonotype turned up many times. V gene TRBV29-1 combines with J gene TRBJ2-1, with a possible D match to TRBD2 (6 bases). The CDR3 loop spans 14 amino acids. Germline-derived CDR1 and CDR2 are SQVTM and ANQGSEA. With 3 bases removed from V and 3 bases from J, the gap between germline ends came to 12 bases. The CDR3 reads CSVEGGRLYNEQFF. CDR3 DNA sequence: TGCAGCGTTGAGGGGGGTAGGCTCTACAATGAGCAGTTCTTC.